This T cell receptor beta chain was recovered during a study of blood T cell repertoires in COVID-19. Study-wide context: PBMCs, B-cell-depleted T cells, or T cells provided the cDNA or gDNA that made up the material.

V lost 5 bases and J lost 5; bases outside the gene matches: 8. Germline CDR1 SEHNR, CDR2 FQNEAQ (reference sequence). This CDR3 comprises 15 residues. Sequenced by immunoSEQ multiplex PCR; TCRdb stores in-frame clones only, minus some. The repertoire has a few hundred thousand clones, around 86% of them found once; the top ten carry roughly a tenth. Sequenced input: peripheral blood. The clonotype originates from a woman aged 45-65 years with COVID-19, enrolled during active disease. The J gene is TRBJ1-5, the V gene TRBV7-9; TRBD1 matches 8 bases. The CDR3 loop is CASSDTGGVDQPQHF. The DNA of the CDR3 is TGTGCCAGCAGCGACACAGGGGGGGTCGATCAGCCCCAGCATTTT.